The TCR beta chain under discussion was sequenced for a study of T cells in Graves' hyperthyroidism and ophthalmopathy. The ends lost 6 bases at V and 4 bases at J; junction bases unmatched: 10. The CDR3 is 15 residues long. Germline CDR1 is MDHEN and CDR2 is SYDVKM. This clonotype was observed many times. Its antigen is still unknown. General study findings and limits: Clonotypes that were expanded in thyroid above 0.001 mostly appeared in blood too.

RNA transcripts served as the template for amplifying TCR beta CDR3 regions. During a first-round RT-PCR of the TCR CDR3, the HTBI primer set was used. TCRdb ran MiXCR on the multiplex PCR reads and lists one entry per CDR3 protein. The sample includes around 400,000 distinct CDR3 sequences, approximately 25% of them seen just once. Graves' hyperthyroidism was deemed stable given no ophthalmopathy progression within 18 months. The V call is TRBV28, the J call TRBJ1-2; 8 nucleotides align to TRBD1. Input material: blood. The sequence derives from a man in his fifties or sixties with Graves' hyperthyroidism. The CDR3: CASSRAGGELYGYTF. As DNA, the CDR3 is TGTGCCAGCAGCCGAGCAGGGGGCGAGCTCTATGGCTACACCTTC.